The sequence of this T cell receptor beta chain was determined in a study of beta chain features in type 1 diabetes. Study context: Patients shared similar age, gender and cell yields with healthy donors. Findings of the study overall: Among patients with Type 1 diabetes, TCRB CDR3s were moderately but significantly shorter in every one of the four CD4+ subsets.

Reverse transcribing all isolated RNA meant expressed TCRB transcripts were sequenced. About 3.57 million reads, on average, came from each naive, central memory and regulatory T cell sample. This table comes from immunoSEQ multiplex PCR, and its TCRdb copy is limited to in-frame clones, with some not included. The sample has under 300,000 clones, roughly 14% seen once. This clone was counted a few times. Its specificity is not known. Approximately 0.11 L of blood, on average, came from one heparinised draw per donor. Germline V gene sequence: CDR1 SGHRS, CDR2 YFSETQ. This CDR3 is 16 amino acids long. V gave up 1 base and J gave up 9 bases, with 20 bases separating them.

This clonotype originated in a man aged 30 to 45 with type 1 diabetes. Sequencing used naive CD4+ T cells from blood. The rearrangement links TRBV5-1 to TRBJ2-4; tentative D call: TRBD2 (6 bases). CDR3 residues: CASSLTGEEWESIQYF. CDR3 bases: TGCGCCAGCAGCTTGACCGGGGAGGAGTGGGAGAGCATTCAGTACTTC.